A selection of T cell receptor beta chains follows, all from one sample in a study of Graves' ophthalmopathy and Graves' hyperthyroidism. TCRdb ran MiXCR on the multiplex PCR reads and lists one entry per CDR3 protein. This table has 900,000 to 1,200,000 distinct CDR3 sequences, about 36% appearing once. Sample: peripheral blood or thyroid tissue (not recorded which). Receptor source: an adult man with Graves' hyperthyroidism. CDR3s include the opening cysteine and the closing phenylalanine or tryptophan.

>14|TRBJ1-1|TRBV14
CASSRKVGNTEAFF
>11|TRBJ2-7|TRBV10-1
CASRMIYEQYF
>16|TRBJ1-6|TRBV10-3
CAISPAGRLGDPPLHF
>13|TRBJ1-1|TRBV19
CASSIQGQSEAFF
>14|TRBJ2-7|TRBV20-1
CSAQPAISHHEQYF
>14|TRBJ1-2|TRBV20-1
CSARDKDTNYGYTF
>16|TRBJ1-4|TRBV2
CASRHPISGTNEKLFF
>13|TRBJ1-1|TRBV24-1
CATKGGGYTEAFF
>16|TRBJ1-6|TRBV25-1
CASSDPSGRPPSPLHF
>14|TRBJ2-5|TRBV11-2
CASSHQGTGKTQYF
>15|TRBJ2-2|TRBV5-1
CASSRTSGSAGELFF
>17|TRBJ1-3|TRBV15
CATSSPRRTGGGNTIYF
>15|TRBJ2-5|TRBV7-6
CASSLAGTPKETQYF
>16|TRBJ1-4|TRBV2
CASSPGTGGANEKLFF
>13|TRBJ2-7|TRBV20-1
CSAPDRLSYEQYF
>14|TRBJ2-6|TRBV29-1
CSRSGVSGANVLTF
>15|TRBJ1-1|TRBV7-6
CASSTQDGRESEAFF
>14|TRBJ1-2|TRBV12-3/TRBV12-4
CASTLGVGGRGYTF
>14|TRBJ1-5|TRBV7-2
CASSDRAGGQPQHF
>13|TRBJ1-2|TRBV12-3/TRBV12-4
CATSGDRTRGYTF
>14|TRBJ2-7|TRBV5-1
CASSTGLVGYEQYF
>14|TRBJ1-1|TRBV13
CASSENNMNTEAFF
>15|TRBJ2-7|TRBV7-9
CASSRRLAGGHEQYF
>14|TRBJ1-2|TRBV6-5
CASSYSDSRYGYTF
>15|TRBJ1-6|TRBV25-1
CASSEAGGTGSPLHF
>16|TRBJ1-5|TRBV24-1
CATSASDRGSNQPQHF
>15|TRBJ1-2|TRBV20-1
CSATPGTGDDYGYTF
>16|TRBJ1-4|TRBV5-4
CASSGRGKNGNEKLFF
>12|TRBJ2-7|TRBV11-2
CASEPASYEQYF
>15|TRBJ2-7|TRBV7-8
CASSTTGNLLDEQYF
>14|TRBJ2-7|TRBV29-1
CSVQGQGSSYEQYF
>14|TRBJ2-5|TRBV20-1
CSARPGDLLGTQYF
>16|TRBJ1-5|TRBV5-5
CASSKAGSGGNQPQHF
>15|TRBJ2-7|TRBV7-9
CASSVQGLSSYEQYF
>14|TRBJ2-7|TRBV19
CASSSSTGVYEQYF
>17|TRBJ2-2|TRBV7-8
CASSHRGLARNTGELFF
>15|TRBJ1-1|TRBV20-1
CSARVGGSHITEAFF
>14|TRBJ2-5|TRBV2
CASSGDRVRETQYF
>15|TRBJ1-1|TRBV10-3
CAISELDASNTEAFF
>14|TRBJ1-1|TRBV6-6
CASSSTEMNTEAFF
>14|TRBJ2-7|TRBV25-1
CASRTSGRGLEQYF
>18|TRBJ2-7|TRBV19
CASSVDPGETGIAYEQYF
>13|TRBJ2-2|TRBV29-1
CSFGTGGPGELFF
>15|TRBJ2-5|TRBV10-3
CASSSTGRLGETQYF
>15|TRBJ2-7|TRBV5-1
CASRAVGGAGYEQYF
>13|TRBJ2-7|TRBV7-7
CASSLQRDYEQYF
>16|TRBJ2-5|TRBV7-9
CASSKTSGGAEETQYF
>15|TRBJ2-5|TRBV13
CASSPTSGEQETQYF
>14|TRBJ1-5|TRBV6-5
CASSQVYSNQPQHF
>13|TRBJ1-5|TRBV30
CAWGEGGNQPQHF
>11|TRBJ2-2|TRBV29-1
CSAGGTGELFF